Shown below are 9 T cell receptor beta chains from a single sample sequenced in a study of blood T cell repertoires in COVID-19. Sequenced by immunoSEQ multiplex PCR; TCRdb stores in-frame clones only, minus some. The data show roughly 250,000 clones, around 85% seen once. The specimen was PBMCs or T cells enriched from blood (not recorded which). The receptor set was obtained from a woman aged 30 to 39 who had recovered from COVID-19.

This clone has only one observation. The chain links TRBV6-5 to TRBJ1-2; D uncertain. CDR1 MNHEY and CDR2 SVGAGI come from the germline V gene. Between the trimmed V and J ends, which lost 5 bases and 5 bases, there was a span of 12 bases. This CDR3 is built from 13 residues. The CDR3 nucleotides read TGTGCCAGCAGTATCGGGAAGAAATATGGCTACACCTTC. It is translated as CASSIGKKYGYTF.

Here the CDR3 DNA reads TGTGCCAGCAGTTTGCAGGGGAACACCTACGAGCAGTACTTC. Translating it yields CASSLQGNTYEQYF. The chain links TRBV27 to TRBJ2-7, with D maybe TRBD1 (6 bases). Trimming stripped 3 bases from V and 2 bases from J, with 11 bases between. From germline, CDR1 is MNHEY and CDR2 SMNVEV (reference sequence). CDR3 size: 14 residues.

This sequence joins TRBV27 and TRBJ1-2, with 10 positions matching TRBD1. This CDR3 spans 15 amino acids. With 2 bases clipped from V and 8 bases from J, the junction kept 8 bases outside the gene matches. Germline V lookup: CDR1 MNHEY, CDR2 SMNVEV (reference sequence). The DNA of the CDR3 is TGTGCCAGCAGTTTAGGGACAGGGGTCTTGAGCGGCTACACCTTC. Translated, it gives CASSLGTGVLSGYTF.

The sample holds one count of this clone. The chain joins TRBV7-8 to TRBJ2-7; D perhaps matches TRBD1 (6 bases). Per the germline V gene, CDR1 is SGHVS and CDR2 is FQNEAQ. The V end was cut by 5 bases, the J end by 6 bases, with 17 bases between. This CDR3 is 14 amino acids long. The DNA of the CDR3 is TGTGCCAGCAGCAAAGCCAGGGACACTCCCGAGCAGTACTTC. Protein: CASSKARDTPEQYF.

The genes are TRBV5-1 and TRBJ1-3; maybe TRBD1 (6 bases). CDR1 is SGHRS, CDR2 YFSETQ, per germline. CDR3 length equals 14 residues. V lost 8 bases to trimming and J lost 2 bases, with 14 bases between them. The CDR3 is CASQTGLAGNTIYF. The CDR3 bases are TGCGCCAGTCAAACAGGGCTCGCTGGAAACACCATATATTTT.

The V and J genes are TRBV14 and TRBJ2-5; TRBD2 matches at 10 bases. From germline, CDR1 is SGHDN and CDR2 FVKESK. There are 15 residues in the CDR3. J gave up 5 bases and V 1 base, and 4 bases lay outside the gene matches. CDR3 DNA: TGTGCCAGCAGCCAAGGGACTAGCGGTAGGGAGACCCAGTACTTC. This gives the protein CASSQGTSGRETQYF. The whole variable domain, filled in from reference TRBV14 and TRBJ2-5, reads EAGVTQFPSHSVIEKGQTVTLRCDPISGHDNLYWYRRVMGKEIKFLLHFVKESKQDESGMPNNRFLAERTGGTYSTLKVQPAELEDSGVYFCASSQGTSGRETQYFGPGTRLLVL.

This clone was counted a few times. The chain employs TRBV5-6 and TRBJ2-2; maybe TRBD2 (6 bases). V was trimmed by 4 bases and J by 6 bases, leaving 13 bases between them. CDR1 SGHDT and CDR2 YYEEEE come from the germline V gene. CDR3 length equals 14 residues. CDR3 amino acids: CASSHFSGAGELFF. CDR3 nucleotide sequence: TGTGCCAGCAGCCACTTCTCGGGGGCCGGGGAGCTGTTTTTT.

V and J are TRBV4-1 and TRBJ2-7; tentatively, D is TRBD2 (5 bases). The CDR3 length is 12 residues. Trimming left V 4 bases short and J 5 bases short, with 9 bases between. The V gene's germline CDR1 is MGHRA and CDR2 YSYEKL. The CDR3 reads CASSPGVHEQYF. Here the CDR3 DNA reads TGCGCCAGCAGCCCCGGGGTCCACGAGCAGTACTTC.

V is TRBV9 and J is TRBJ1-5; no reliable D call. In germline, CDR1 is SGDLS, CDR2 YYNGEE. The CDR3 length is 14 residues. V lost 3 bases, J lost 7 bases, and 14 bases lay in between. In nucleotides, the CDR3 is TGTGCCAGCAGCGAAGACCCGGTCGGGCAGCCCCAGCATTTT. Its translation: CASSEDPVGQPQHF.